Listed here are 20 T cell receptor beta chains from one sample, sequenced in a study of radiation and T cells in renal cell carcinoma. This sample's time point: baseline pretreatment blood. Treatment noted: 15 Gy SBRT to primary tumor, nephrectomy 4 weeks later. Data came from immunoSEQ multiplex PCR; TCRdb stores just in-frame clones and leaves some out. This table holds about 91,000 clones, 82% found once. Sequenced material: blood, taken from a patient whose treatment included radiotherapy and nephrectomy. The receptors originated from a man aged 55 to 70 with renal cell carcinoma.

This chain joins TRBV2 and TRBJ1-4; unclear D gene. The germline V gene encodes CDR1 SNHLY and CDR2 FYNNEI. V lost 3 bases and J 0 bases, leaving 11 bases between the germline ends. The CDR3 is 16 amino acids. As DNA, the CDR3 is TGTGCCAGCAGTGAGGGGTCTGTGGCAACTAATGAAAAACTGTTTTTT. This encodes CASSEGSVATNEKLFF.

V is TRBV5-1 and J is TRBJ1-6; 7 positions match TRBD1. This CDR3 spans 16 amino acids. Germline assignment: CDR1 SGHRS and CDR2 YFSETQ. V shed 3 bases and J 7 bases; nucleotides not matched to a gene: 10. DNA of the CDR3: TGCGCCAGCAGCTCGGAACGGGACAGTCCGAATTCACCCCTCCACTTT. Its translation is CASSSERDSPNSPLHF. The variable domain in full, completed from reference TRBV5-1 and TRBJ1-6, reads KAGVTQTPRYLIKTRGQQVTLSCSPISGHRSVSWYQQTPGQGLQFLFEYFSETQRNKGNFPGRFSGRQFSNSRSEMNVSTLELGDSALYLCASSSERDSPNSPLHFGNGTRLTVT.

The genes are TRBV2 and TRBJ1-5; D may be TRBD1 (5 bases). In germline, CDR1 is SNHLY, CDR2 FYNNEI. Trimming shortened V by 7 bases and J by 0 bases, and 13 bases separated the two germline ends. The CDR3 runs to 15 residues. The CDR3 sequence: CASKIGAGSNQPQHF. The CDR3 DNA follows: TGTGCCAGCAAGATCGGGGCAGGTAGCAATCAGCCCCAGCATTTT.

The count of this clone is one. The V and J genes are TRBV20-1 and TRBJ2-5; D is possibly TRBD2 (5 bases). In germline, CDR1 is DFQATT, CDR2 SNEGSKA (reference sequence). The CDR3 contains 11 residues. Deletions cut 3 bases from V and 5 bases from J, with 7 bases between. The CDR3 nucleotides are TGCAGTGCTAGGCCGGGGGAGACCCAGTACTTC. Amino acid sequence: CSARPGETQYF.

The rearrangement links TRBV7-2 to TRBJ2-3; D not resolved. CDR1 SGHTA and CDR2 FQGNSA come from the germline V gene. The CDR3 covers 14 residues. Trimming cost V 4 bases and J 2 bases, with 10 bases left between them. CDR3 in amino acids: CASSYGAITDTQYF. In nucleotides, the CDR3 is TGTGCCAGCAGCTACGGAGCAATCACAGATACGCAGTATTTT.

The CDR3 here is CASSSQQGAGYTF. CDR3 in DNA: TGTGCCAGCAGCAGTCAACAGGGTGCTGGCTACACCTTC. The chain links TRBV11-2 to TRBJ1-2; TRBD1 is a possible D gene (6 bases). V lost 5 bases, J lost 7 bases, and 14 bases lay in between. In germline, CDR1 is SGHAT, CDR2 FQNNGV. CDR3 length equals 13 residues.

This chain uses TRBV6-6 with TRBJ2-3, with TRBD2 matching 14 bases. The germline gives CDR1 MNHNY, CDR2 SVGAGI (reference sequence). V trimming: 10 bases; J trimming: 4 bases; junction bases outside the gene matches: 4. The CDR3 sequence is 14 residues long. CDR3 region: CATKGLAGADTQYF. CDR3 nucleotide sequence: TGTGCCACAAAGGGACTAGCGGGGGCAGATACGCAGTATTTT.

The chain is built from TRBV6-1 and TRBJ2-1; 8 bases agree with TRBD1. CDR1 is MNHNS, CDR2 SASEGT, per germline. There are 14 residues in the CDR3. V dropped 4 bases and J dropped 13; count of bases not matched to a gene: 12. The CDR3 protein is CASSGVTGDSPQFF. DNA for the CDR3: TGTGCCAGCAGTGGGGTGACAGGGGATTCGCCCCAGTTCTTC.

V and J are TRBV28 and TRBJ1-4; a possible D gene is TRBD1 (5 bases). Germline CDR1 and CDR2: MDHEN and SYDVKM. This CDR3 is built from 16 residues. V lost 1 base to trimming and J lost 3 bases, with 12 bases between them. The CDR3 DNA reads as TGTGCCAGCAGTTTATTAGTCGGGGGATCTAATGAAAAACTGTTTTTT. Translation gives CASSLLVGGSNEKLFF.

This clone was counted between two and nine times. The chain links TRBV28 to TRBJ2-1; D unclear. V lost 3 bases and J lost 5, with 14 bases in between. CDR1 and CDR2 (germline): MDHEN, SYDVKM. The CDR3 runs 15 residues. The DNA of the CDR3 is TGTGCCAGCAGTTTCGGAACAGCCGCCGACAATGAGCAGTTCTTC. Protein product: CASSFGTAADNEQFF.

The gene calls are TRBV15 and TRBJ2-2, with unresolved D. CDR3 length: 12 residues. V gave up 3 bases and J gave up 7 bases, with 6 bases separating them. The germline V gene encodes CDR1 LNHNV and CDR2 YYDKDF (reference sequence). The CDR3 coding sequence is TGTGCCACCAGCAGGGTGGTCGGGGAGCTGTTTTTT. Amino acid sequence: CATSRVVGELFF.

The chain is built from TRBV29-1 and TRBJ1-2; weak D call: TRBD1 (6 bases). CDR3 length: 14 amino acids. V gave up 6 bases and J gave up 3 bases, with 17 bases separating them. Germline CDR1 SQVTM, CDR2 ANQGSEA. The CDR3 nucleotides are TGCAGCGTCCCACCGGGGGCTCTCGACTATGGCTACACCTTC. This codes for CSVPPGALDYGYTF.

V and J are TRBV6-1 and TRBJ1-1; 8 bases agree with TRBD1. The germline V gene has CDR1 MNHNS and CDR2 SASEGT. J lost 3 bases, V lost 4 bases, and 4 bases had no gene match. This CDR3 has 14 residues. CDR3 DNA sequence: TGTGCCAGCAGTGCACAGGGGGGGGACACTGAAGCTTTCTTT. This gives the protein CASSAQGGDTEAFF.

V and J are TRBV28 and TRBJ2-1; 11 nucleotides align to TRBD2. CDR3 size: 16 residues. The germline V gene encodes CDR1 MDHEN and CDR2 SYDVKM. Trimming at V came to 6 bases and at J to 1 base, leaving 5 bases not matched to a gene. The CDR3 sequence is CASRLAGGRSYNEQFF. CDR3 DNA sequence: TGTGCCAGCAGATTAGCGGGAGGGCGATCCTACAATGAGCAGTTCTTC. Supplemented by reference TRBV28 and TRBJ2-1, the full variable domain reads DVKVTQSSRYLVKRTGEKVFLECVQDMDHENMFWYRQDPGLGLRLIYFSYDVKMKEKGDIPEGYSVSREKKERFSLILESASTNQTSMYLCASRLAGGRSYNEQFFGPGTRLTVL.

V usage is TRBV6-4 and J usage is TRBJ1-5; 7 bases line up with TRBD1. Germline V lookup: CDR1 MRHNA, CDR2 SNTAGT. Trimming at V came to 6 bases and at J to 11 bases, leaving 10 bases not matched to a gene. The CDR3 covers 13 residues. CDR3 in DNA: TGTGCCAGCAGGACAGGGAGGGTAAATTCCCAGCATTTT. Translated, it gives CASRTGRVNSQHF.

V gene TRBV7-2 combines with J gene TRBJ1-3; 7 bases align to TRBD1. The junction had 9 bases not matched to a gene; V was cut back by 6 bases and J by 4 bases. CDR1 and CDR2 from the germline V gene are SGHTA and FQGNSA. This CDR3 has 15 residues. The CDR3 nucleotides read TGTGCCAGCAGTAAAACAGGGGTCTCCGGAAACACCATATATTTT. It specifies CASSKTGVSGNTIYF.

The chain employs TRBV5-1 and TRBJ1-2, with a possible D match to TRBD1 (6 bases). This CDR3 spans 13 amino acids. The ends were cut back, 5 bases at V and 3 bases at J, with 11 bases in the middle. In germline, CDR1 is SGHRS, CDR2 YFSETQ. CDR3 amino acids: CASSAKGDYGYTF. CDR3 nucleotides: TGCGCCAGCAGTGCCAAGGGGGACTATGGCTACACCTTC. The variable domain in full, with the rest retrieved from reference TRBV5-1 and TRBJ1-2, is KAGVTQTPRYLIKTRGQQVTLSCSPISGHRSVSWYQQTPGQGLQFLFEYFSETQRNKGNFPGRFSGRQFSNSRSEMNVSTLELGDSALYLCASSAKGDYGYTFGSGTRLTVV.

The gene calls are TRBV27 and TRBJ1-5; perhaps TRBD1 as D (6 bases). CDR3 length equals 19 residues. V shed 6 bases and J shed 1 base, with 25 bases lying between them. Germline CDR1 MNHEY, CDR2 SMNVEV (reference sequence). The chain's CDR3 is CASRGLGTLDSPSNQPQHF. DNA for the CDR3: TGTGCCAGCAGGGGCTTGGGGACTTTGGACAGCCCGAGCAATCAGCCCCAGCATTTT.

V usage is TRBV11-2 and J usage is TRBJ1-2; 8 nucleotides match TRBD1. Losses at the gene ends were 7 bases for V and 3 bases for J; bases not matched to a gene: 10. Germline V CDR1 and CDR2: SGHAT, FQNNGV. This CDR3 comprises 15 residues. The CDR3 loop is CASIGTRGPDYGYTF. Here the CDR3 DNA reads TGTGCCAGCATCGGAACCAGGGGGCCGGACTATGGCTACACCTTC.

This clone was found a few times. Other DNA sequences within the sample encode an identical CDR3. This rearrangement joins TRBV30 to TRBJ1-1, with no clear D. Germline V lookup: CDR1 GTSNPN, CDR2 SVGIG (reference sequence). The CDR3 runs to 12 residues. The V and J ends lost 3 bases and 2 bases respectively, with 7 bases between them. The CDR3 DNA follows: TGTGCCTGGAGACAGACTAACACTGAAGCTTTCTTT. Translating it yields CAWRQTNTEAFF.